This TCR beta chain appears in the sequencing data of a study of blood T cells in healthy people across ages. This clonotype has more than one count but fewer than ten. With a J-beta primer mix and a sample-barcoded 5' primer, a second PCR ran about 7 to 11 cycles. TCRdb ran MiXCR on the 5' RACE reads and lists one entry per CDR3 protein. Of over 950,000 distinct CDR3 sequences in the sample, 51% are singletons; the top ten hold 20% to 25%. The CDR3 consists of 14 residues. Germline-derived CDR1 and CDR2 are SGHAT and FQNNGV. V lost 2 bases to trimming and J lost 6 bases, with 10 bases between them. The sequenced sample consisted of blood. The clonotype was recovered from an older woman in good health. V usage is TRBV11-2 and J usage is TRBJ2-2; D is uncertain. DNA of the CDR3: TGTGCCAGCAGCTTATCCCTAGTCCCCGGGGAGCTGTTTTTT. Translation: CASSLSLVPGELFF.